This T cell receptor beta chain was retrieved from a study of blood T cell repertoires in COVID-19. On the study more broadly: PBMCs, B-cell-depleted T cells, or T cells were the source of the cDNA or gDNA that made up the material.

It was during active infection that Seattle patients were enrolled and then longitudinally followed. Assay used: immunoSEQ multiplex PCR; TCRdb lists only in-frame clones, some missing. This sample has around 210,000 clones, with approximately 86% found just once. In its sample, this clone was seen a few times. The V and J ends lost 4 bases and 1 base, in that order; junction bases with no gene match: 5. There are 15 residues in the CDR3. CDR1 and CDR2 (germline): LNHNV, YYDKDF (reference sequence). Sequencing was performed on peripheral blood. This clonotype originated in a man aged 60 to 69 with COVID-19, enrolled during active disease. This rearrangement joins TRBV15 to TRBJ1-1, with TRBD1 matching 8 bases. The CDR3 DNA sequence: TGTGCCACCAGCAACCGGACAGGGTGGAACACTGAAGCTTTCTTT. Residues: CATSNRTGWNTEAFF.